Listed below are T cell receptor beta chains from one sample, sequenced in a study of identical twins. Via MiXCR, TCRdb re-called the 5' RACE reads, giving one row per CDR3 protein. The repertoire holds about 1.7 million distinct CDR3 sequences, with around 29% as singletons. The sample comprised cord blood. The origin of the receptors is a newborn girl in good health. CDR3s include the opening cysteine and the closing phenylalanine or tryptophan. A D gene is named only where the DNA matches it firmly. For some rows the clone size is stated as once, few or many, or as a class when expanded; others skip it.

v_call,cdr3_length,j_call,clone_size,d_call,cdr3_aa,cdr3_nt
TRBV5-1,16,TRBJ2-7,many,TRBD2,CASSATSLAEIYEQYF,TGCGCCAGCAGCGCCACCTCACTAGCGGAGATCTACGAGCAGTACTTC
TRBV5-1,14,TRBJ2-5,many,-,CASSRLSDTETQYF,TGCGCCAGCAGCCGCCTGTCGGACACAGAGACCCAGTACTTC
TRBV27,17,TRBJ2-7,-,-,CASSLRGTGPPYYEQYF,TGTGCCAGCAGTTTAAGGGGGACGGGTCCCCCATACTACGAGCAGTACTTC
TRBV29-1,15,TRBJ1-2,-,TRBD1,CSVEVGDRDVYGYTF,TGCAGCGTTGAAGTGGGGGACAGGGACGTCTATGGCTACACCTTC
TRBV6-6,16,TRBJ2-1,-,TRBD2,CASSYRIAGGPNEQFF,TGTGCCAGCAGTTACCGCATAGCGGGAGGGCCAAATGAGCAGTTCTTC
TRBV20-1,14,TRBJ1-5,-,-,CSARRDGSNQPQHF,TGCAGTGCTCGCCGGGACGGAAGCAATCAGCCCCAGCATTTT
TRBV18,12,TRBJ2-2,-,-,CASPQTTGELFF,TGTGCCAGCCCCCAGACCACCGGGGAGCTGTTTTTT
TRBV4-2,14,TRBJ1-4,few,-,CASSDPRAREKLFF,TGTGCCAGCAGCGATCCAAGAGCTAGAGAAAAACTGTTTTTT
TRBV3-1,13,TRBJ2-3,many,TRBD2,CASSPRLAETQYF,TGTGCCAGCAGCCCACGACTAGCGGAGACGCAGTATTTT
TRBV27,15,TRBJ2-7,few,TRBD1,CASSSLGGGDYEQYF,TGTGCCAGCAGTTCCCTAGGGGGCGGCGACTACGAGCAGTACTTC
TRBV20-1,12,TRBJ1-4,few,-,CSAGQPNEKLFF,TGCAGTGCCGGGCAACCTAATGAAAAACTGTTTTTT
TRBV7-2,15,TRBJ1-2,many,TRBD1,CASSYDRGLSYGYTF,TGTGCCAGCAGCTACGACAGGGGGCTTTCTTATGGCTACACCTTC
TRBV5-1,17,TRBJ2-3,few,TRBD1,CASSSRRTGPPTDTQYF,TGCGCCAGCAGCTCCCGCCGGACAGGCCCTCCCACAGATACGCAGTATTTT
TRBV20-1,11,TRBJ2-5,many,-,CSAPFQETQYF,TGCAGTGCCCCCTTCCAAGAGACCCAGTACTTC
TRBV5-1,14,TRBJ2-5,-,-,CASSLGSGMETQYF,TGCGCCAGCAGCTTGGGTTCCGGGATGGAGACCCAGTACTTC
TRBV5-1,14,TRBJ2-5,many,-,CASSLGTYQETQYF,TGCGCCAGCAGCTTGGGGACTTACCAAGAGACCCAGTACTTC
TRBV21-1,17,TRBJ2-3,-,-,CASSKTGGGACTDTQYF,TGTGCCAGCAGCAAAACGGGCGGGGGGGCCTGCACAGATACGCAGTATTTT
TRBV27,16,TRBJ2-7,-,-,CASSLVPFGAGFEQYF,TGTGCCAGCAGTTTAGTCCCTTTCGGGGCAGGGTTCGAGCAGTACTTC
TRBV12-3/TRBV12-4,14,TRBJ2-3,few,TRBD1,CASSFGTASDTQYF,TGTGCCAGCAGTTTCGGGACAGCCTCAGATACGCAGTATTTT
TRBV3-1,15,TRBJ1-2,-,-,CASSQQTGGGYGYTF,TGTGCCAGCAGCCAACAGACAGGTGGGGGCTATGGCTACACCTTC
TRBV7-9,17,TRBJ2-3,few,TRBD2,CASSKAGLAGHTDTQYF,TGTGCCAGCAGCAAAGCCGGACTAGCGGGACACACAGATACGCAGTATTTT
TRBV2,15,TRBJ2-5,-,TRBD1,CASRAQGTGQETQYF,TGTGCCAGCAGGGCACAGGGGACAGGTCAAGAGACCCAGTACTTC
TRBV5-4,17,TRBJ2-1,few,TRBD2,CASSGWTSGGVMDEQFF,TGTGCCAGCAGCGGATGGACTAGCGGGGGGGTCATGGATGAGCAGTTCTTC
TRBV7-2,15,TRBJ2-1,many,TRBD2,CASSFTSGAYNEQFF,TGTGCCAGCAGCTTTACTAGCGGAGCTTACAATGAGCAGTTCTTC